The 32 T cell receptor beta chains below were found in one sample sequenced in a study of T-cell reconstitution after alpha-beta-depleted transplantation in children. Researchers prepared the TCRbeta library using unique molecular identifiers, the study reports. TCRdb re-called the PCR reads through MiXCR, storing one row per CDR3 protein. This repertoire shows around 200,000 distinct CDR3 sequences, more than 6.5% found once; its top ten account for 3% to 3.5%. Sequences were derived from PBMCs from the stem cell graft donor, sampled from the stem cell graft. The receptors shown here come from a human donor who donated a stem cell graft to a child with Wiskott-Aldrich syndrome.

This clonotype was seen repeatedly, ten times or more. The chain recombines TRBV11-2 with TRBJ1-2; the D is unclear. The germline V and J ends were trimmed by 5 bases and 1 base, with 8 bases remaining between them. The V gene's germline CDR1 is SGHAT and CDR2 FQNNGV. The CDR3 extends over 13 amino acids. The CDR3 loop is CASSHDNNYGYTF. The DNA of the CDR3 is TGTGCCAGCAGCCATGACAATAACTATGGCTACACCTTC.

This chain links TRBV6-6 with TRBJ2-7; 10 nucleotides match TRBD1. This CDR3 is 13 amino acids long. Per germline, CDR1 MNHNY and CDR2 SVGAGI (reference sequence). V shed 2 bases and J 6 bases; nucleotides not matched to a gene: 1. CDR3 sequence reads: CASSYGTGVEQYF. Written as DNA, the CDR3 is TGTGCCAGCAGTTACGGGACAGGGGTCGAGCAGTACTTC.

This clonotype was recorded at least ten times. The chain employs TRBV3-1 and TRBJ2-4; D is unresolved. Looked up from germline, CDR1 is LGHDT and CDR2 is YNNKEL (reference sequence). The CDR3 covers 14 residues. V gave up 1 base and J gave up 7 bases, with 11 bases separating them. CDR3 sequence: CASSQASERNIQYF. CDR3 sequence (DNA): TGTGCCAGCAGCCAAGCCTCCGAGAGGAACATTCAGTACTTC.

This clonotype showed up many times. The chain couples TRBV4-2 to TRBJ2-5; the match to TRBD2 covers 14 bases. This CDR3 comprises 18 residues. V lost 3 bases and J lost 5; bases outside the gene matches: 11. Germline values: CDR1 LGHNA, CDR2 YNFKEQ. CDR3 amino acids: CASSHTGTSGSLRETQYF. CDR3 nucleotide sequence: TGTGCCAGCAGCCATACCGGGACTAGCGGGAGTCTTAGGGAGACCCAGTACTTC.

In its sample, this clonotype was seen many times. The rearrangement joins TRBV21-1 to TRBJ1-1; the tabulated D call, TRBD1, remains unverified against the DNA. TRBV21-1 is flagged as a pseudogene. CDR3 size: 16 residues. CDR3 nucleotides: TGTGCCAGCAACAGTACGCCGGGACAGGGTGACACTGAAGCTTTCTTT. Translated: CASNSTPGQGDTEAFF.

This clonotype was recorded many times. The chain carries TRBV3-1 and TRBJ1-2; maybe TRBD1 (6 bases). The CDR3 runs 16 residues. Per germline, CDR1 LGHDT and CDR2 YNNKEL (reference sequence). The V and J ends lost 1 base and 4 bases respectively, with 16 bases between them. CDR3 amino acids: CASSQVLPGAGYGYTF. CDR3 in DNA: TGTGCCAGCAGCCAAGTTTTGCCAGGGGCGGGCTATGGCTACACCTTC.

In its sample, this clonotype was seen a few times. This rearrangement joins TRBV20-1 to TRBJ1-1; 7 bases line up with TRBD1. CDR3 length: 9 residues. From germline, CDR1 is DFQATT and CDR2 SNEGSKA (reference sequence). The CDR3 loop is CRAQGYAFF. The CDR3 nucleotides are TGCAGGGCACAGGGGTATGCTTTCTTT.

This clonotype showed up just a few times. The J gene is TRBJ1-1, the V gene TRBV18, with D hard to call. The CDR3 runs to 15 residues. Looked up from germline, CDR1 is KGHSH and CDR2 is LQKENI. V gave up 1 base and J gave up 1 base, with 10 bases separating them. The CDR3, as DNA: TGTGCCAGCTCACCACGGAACAGACAGAACACTGAAGCTTTCTTT. Translated, it gives CASSPRNRQNTEAFF.

The table lists this clonotype with many counts. V usage is TRBV20-1 and J usage is TRBJ2-7; the D is unclear. Trimming stripped 0 bases from V and 0 bases from J, with 9 bases between. Germline V gene sequence: CDR1 DFQATT, CDR2 SNEGSKA (reference sequence). The length of the CDR3 is 14 residues. CDR3 DNA: TGCAGTGCTAGAGAAGGTTCGGGCTCCTACGAGCAGTACTTC. This translates into CSAREGSGSYEQYF.

In this sample, this clonotype turned up a few times. This rearrangement joins TRBV7-2 to TRBJ2-2, with a possible D match to TRBD2 (6 bases). CDR1 and CDR2 from the germline V gene are SGHTA and FQGNSA. The V end lost 4 bases, the J end lost 8 bases, and 11 bases lay between the germline ends. The CDR3 covers 13 residues. The CDR3 is CASSSAEGGELFF. The CDR3 coding sequence is TGTGCCAGCAGCTCCGCGGAGGGGGGGGAGCTGTTTTTT. Combining the CDR3 with reference TRBV7-2 and TRBJ2-2 gives the whole variable domain GAGVSQSPSNKVTEKGKDVELRCDPISGHTALYWYRQSLGQGLEFLIYFQGNSAPDKSGLPSDRFSAERTGGSVSTLTIQRTQQEDSAVYLCASSSAEGGELFFGEGSRLTVL.

In this sample, this clonotype turned up many times. This chain uses TRBV29-1 with TRBJ2-1, with D uncertain. The CDR3 is 13 amino acids. With 6 bases removed from V and 0 bases from J, the gap between germline ends came to 9 bases. Per the germline V gene, CDR1 is SQVTM and CDR2 is ANQGSEA. The CDR3 DNA follows: TGCAGCGTCGCCGGCGGCTCCTACAATGAGCAGTTCTTC. This encodes CSVAGGSYNEQFF.

The sample holds many counts of this clonotype. This rearrangement joins TRBV9 to TRBJ2-1, with 8 bases aligning to TRBD2. The CDR3 is 16 residues long. Germline lookup yields CDR1 SGDLS and CDR2 YYNGEE. V was clipped by 0 bases and J by 8 bases; unmatched bases: 10. The DNA of the CDR3 is TGTGCCAGCAGCGTAGATTACGGCGGGAGGTACGATGAGCAGTTCTTC. Its protein product is CASSVDYGGRYDEQFF. The variable domain in full, completed from reference TRBV9 and TRBJ2-1, reads DSGVTQTPKHLITATGQRVTLRCSPRSGDLSVYWYQQSLDQGLQFLIQYYNGEERAKGNILERFSAQQFPDLHSELNLSSLELGDSALYFCASSVDYGGRYDEQFFGPGTRLTVL.

CDR3 amino acids: CASSWTGGDNQPQHF. DNA of the CDR3: TGTGCCAGCAGCTGGACAGGGGGAGACAATCAGCCCCAGCATTTT. The gene calls are TRBV12-3 or TRBV12-4 and TRBJ1-5; 10 bases match TRBD1. V was pared by 6 bases and J by 3 bases, with 5 bases of the junction left unmatched. The CDR3 loop spans 15 amino acids.

A remark on this clonotype: At one of its ends the junction is not consistent with the germline gene, which may arise from a read error. V gene TRBV24-1 combines with J gene TRBJ2-5; tentative D call: TRBD2 (5 bases). Germline assignment: CDR1 KGHDR and CDR2 SFDVKD. The CDR3 runs to 16 residues. The CDR3 here is CATSDYGELYQATQYF. The DNA for the CDR3 is TGTGCCACCAGTGATTATGGGGAGCTGTACCAAGCGACCCAGTACTTC.

This clonotype was detected many times. V and J are TRBV5-1 and TRBJ2-3; a weak D match, TRBD1 (5 bases). CDR1 SGHRS and CDR2 YFSETQ come from the germline V gene. The CDR3 runs 16 residues. Trimming left V 4 bases short and J 0 bases short, with 15 bases between. CDR3 sequence: CASSPTTVSSTDTQYF. CDR3 coding DNA: TGCGCCAGCAGCCCAACGACAGTATCTAGCACAGATACGCAGTATTTT.

Ten or more counts support this clonotype. The V and J genes are TRBV2 and TRBJ2-3, with TRBD2 identical over 9 bases. Germline CDR1 and CDR2: SNHLY and FYNNEI. CDR3 length: 15 amino acids. The junction had 3 bases not matched to a gene; V was cut back by 4 bases and J by 1 base. CDR3 coding DNA: TGTGCCAGCAGTGGGACTAGCGCTCGCACAGATACGCAGTATTTT. It specifies CASSGTSARTDTQYF.

This clonotype was counted at least ten times. V and J are TRBV29-1 and TRBJ2-3; D may match TRBD1 or TRBD2 (5 bases each). The germline V gene has CDR1 SQVTM and CDR2 ANQGSEA. V lost 4 bases to trimming and J lost 3 bases, with 11 bases between them. CDR3 length: 13 amino acids. The DNA for the CDR3 is TGCAGCGTTGCGAGGGGCCGGACAGATACGCAGTATTTT. The encoded protein is CSVARGRTDTQYF.

The sample holds many counts of this clonotype. This chain links TRBV6-5 with TRBJ1-2; unclear D gene. This CDR3 region has 12 residues. Germline CDR1 MNHEY, CDR2 SVGAGI. The V end was cut by 6 bases, the J end by 6 bases, with 11 bases between. CDR3 DNA: TGTGCCAGCAGCTCTCTAAGCAATGGCTACACCTTC. It translates to CASSSLSNGYTF.

At least ten counts were recorded for this clonotype. The chain carries TRBV14 and TRBJ2-1; no clear D gene. CDR3 size: 15 residues. Germline-derived CDR1 and CDR2 are SGHDN and FVKESK. V was shortened by 4 bases and J by 2 bases, with 12 bases between the two germline ends. The CDR3, as DNA: TGTGCCAGCAGCCCCTCTAGTAAGCCCTACAATGAGCAGTTCTTC. Protein sequence: CASSPSSKPYNEQFF.

CDR3 residues: CASSLRIRFVEDTQYF. For the CDR3, the DNA is TGTGCCAGCAGCTTAAGAATACGGTTTGTCGAGGATACGCAGTATTTT. The V call is TRBV7-2, the J call TRBJ2-3; no firm D call. Germline V lookup: CDR1 SGHTA, CDR2 FQGNSA. This CDR3 spans 16 amino acids. V was clipped by 2 bases and J by 6 bases, with 18 bases between them.

In this sample, this clonotype turned up many times. This CDR3 reads CASSDSGQGTGELFF. The CDR3 DNA sequence: TGTGCCAGCAGTGACTCGGGACAGGGCACCGGGGAGCTGTTTTTT. The chain carries TRBV6-4 and TRBJ2-2, with 9 bases identical to TRBD1. This CDR3 region has 15 residues. Germline V gene lookup returns CDR1 MRHNA and CDR2 SNTAGT. Trimming took 0 bases from V and 4 from J; bases not matched to a gene: 0.

In its sample, this clonotype was seen many times. The CDR3 reads CASREQGWGRTHNEQFF. CDR3 bases: TGTGCCAGCAGGGAACAGGGATGGGGGCGGACGCACAATGAGCAGTTCTTC. The genes are TRBV2 and TRBJ2-1, with D possibly being TRBD1 (6 bases). CDR1 and CDR2 (germline): SNHLY, FYNNEI. The CDR3 has 17 amino acids. The V and J ends lost 6 bases and 5 bases respectively, with 23 bases between them.

This clonotype was recorded a few times. The chain carries TRBV3-1 and TRBJ1-6, with 9 bases fitting TRBD1. V trimming: 1 base; J trimming: 7 bases; junction bases outside the gene matches: 5. There are 16 residues in the CDR3. From germline, CDR1 is LGHDT and CDR2 YNNKEL (reference sequence). The CDR3 reads CASSQAGTGKNSPLHF. CDR3 sequence (DNA): TGTGCCAGCAGCCAAGCCGGGACAGGGAAAAATTCACCCCTCCACTTT.

This clonotype was counted a few times. The chain recombines TRBV18 with TRBJ1-6; D remains ambiguous. CDR1 is KGHSH and CDR2 is LQKENI in the germline V gene. Trimming stripped 2 bases from V and 7 bases from J, with 12 bases between. This CDR3 spans 15 amino acids. The CDR3, as DNA: TGTGCCAGCTCACCAAAAGCGGGCCAAAATTCACCCCTCCACTTT. Translating it yields CASSPKAGQNSPLHF.

This clonotype occurred a few times. This chain connects TRBV20-1 to TRBJ1-5, with 10 nucleotides matching TRBD1. Trimming at V came to 5 bases and at J to 7 bases, leaving 11 bases not matched to a gene. CDR3 length equals 15 residues. Germline CDR1 and CDR2: DFQATT and SNEGSKA (reference sequence). The CDR3 here is CSAPPSTGGDQPQHF. The CDR3 DNA is TGCAGTGCTCCCCCTTCGACAGGGGGCGACCAGCCCCAGCATTTT.

This clonotype was detected only a few times. The rearrangement links TRBV5-1 to TRBJ1-1; maybe TRBD1 (5 bases). The V and J ends lost 4 bases and 5 bases respectively, with 12 bases between them. CDR1 is SGHRS and CDR2 is YFSETQ in the germline V gene. The CDR3 loop spans 13 amino acids. Here the CDR3 reads CASSRTGETEAFF. DNA for the CDR3: TGCGCCAGCAGCCGAACGGGGGAGACTGAAGCTTTCTTT.

This clonotype has only a few counts. This chain connects TRBV3-1 to TRBJ1-6; a possible D gene is TRBD1 (5 bases). V was shortened by 4 bases and J by 10 bases, with 14 bases between the two germline ends. The CDR3 is made up of 14 amino acids. From germline, CDR1 is LGHDT and CDR2 YNNKEL (reference sequence). In nucleotides, the CDR3 is TGTGCCAGCAGCCCCTCGGGGGGTGGATCACCCCTCCACTTT. Protein product: CASSPSGGGSPLHF.

This clonotype was observed a handful of times. V is TRBV12-3 or TRBV12-4 and J is TRBJ1-2; D might be TRBD1 (6 bases). The CDR3 length is 15 residues. The V end was cut by 6 bases, the J end by 6 bases, with 20 bases between. CDR3 DNA: TGTGCCAGCAGGGAAAGCGGCAGGGGAAACGATGGCTACACCTTC. Translation: CASRESGRGNDGYTF.

Many counts were recorded for this clonotype. The V call is TRBV7-8, the J call TRBJ2-7; the D gene is possibly TRBD2 (5 bases). Germline lookup yields CDR1 SGHVS and CDR2 FQNEAQ. CDR3 length: 14 residues. V dropped 1 base and J dropped 4 bases, with 11 bases sitting between them. CDR3 loop: CASSLENSAYEQYF. The CDR3 DNA reads TGTGCCAGCAGCTTAGAAAATAGCGCGTACGAGCAGTACTTC. The whole variable domain, remainder taken from reference TRBV7-8 and TRBJ2-7, is GAGVSQSPRYKVAKRGQDVALRCDPISGHVSLFWYQQALGQGPEFLTYFQNEAQLDKSGLPSDRFFAERPEGSVSTLKIQRTQQEDSAVYLCASSLENSAYEQYFGPGTRLTVT.

In this sample, this clonotype turned up many times. CDR3 nucleotides: TGTGCCAGCAGTGGCCTCGGAGGCGGGGAGCAGTTCTTC. Protein product: CASSGLGGGEQFF. V and J are TRBV25-1 and TRBJ2-1; a weak D match, TRBD2 (5 bases). There are 13 residues in the CDR3. V lost 4 bases and J lost 10, with 14 bases in between. The germline gives CDR1 MGHDK, CDR2 SYGVNS.

This clonotype appeared many times. V gene TRBV20-1 combines with J gene TRBJ2-5; D remains ambiguous. The V gene lost 4 bases and the J gene lost 6 bases, with 9 bases spanning the gap. The CDR3 length is 11 residues. Germline CDR1 reads DFQATT; CDR2 reads SNEGSKA (reference sequence). The CDR3 loop reads CSATSSKTQYF. The DNA of the CDR3 is TGCAGTGCTACTAGTTCCAAGACCCAGTACTTC.

This clonotype was counted at least ten times. The V and J genes are TRBV10-1 and TRBJ1-4; 7 bases are a match to TRBD1. Losses at the gene ends were 11 bases for V and 8 bases for J; bases not matched to a gene: 14. The CDR3 contains 14 residues. Germline V gene data show CDR1 as WNHNN and CDR2 as SYGVQD (reference sequence). The CDR3 loop is CAGKKSGGYEKLFF. DNA for the CDR3: TGCGCCGGGAAAAAATCAGGGGGATACGAAAAACTGTTTTTT.